A single sample is the source of the 27 T cell receptor beta chains below, sequenced in a study of read filtering for tumor transcriptome and immune sequencing. Molecular barcoded adaptors covering alpha/delta and beta/gamma chains were used on roughly 370 ng RNA. TCRdb re-called the reads with MiXCR, one entry per CDR3 protein. The sample carries about 40,000 distinct CDR3 sequences, 12% recorded once. The specimen sequenced was a population of CD138-negative cells sorted from bone marrow. The receptors were gathered from a donor at least 40 years old with multiple myeloma.

This clonotype was recorded at least ten times. The chain combines TRBV18 with TRBJ2-5; TRBD2 might be the D (5 bases). The ends were cut back, 6 bases at V and 2 bases at J, with 16 bases in the middle. CDR1 KGHSH and CDR2 LQKENI come from the germline V gene. The CDR3 contains 15 residues. CDR3 sequence: CASSSLKAGQETQYF. The CDR3 DNA follows: TGTGCCAGCTCGTCCCTCAAGGCGGGTCAAGAGACCCAGTACTTC.

This clonotype was picked up many times. The chain carries TRBV6-5 and TRBJ1-1, with D unresolved. Trimming took off 2 bases at V and 8 bases at J, with 18 bases between the two ends. The germline gives CDR1 MNHEY, CDR2 SVGAGI. The CDR3 loop spans 15 amino acids. DNA for the CDR3: TGTGCCAGCAGTTACCGCACATCTTCCAAAGCCGAAGCTTTCTTT. The encoded protein is CASSYRTSSKAEAFF.

This clonotype was detected ten times or more. The chain employs TRBV11-2 and TRBJ1-1; 8 bases fit TRBD1. Germline CDR1 reads SGHAT; CDR2 reads FQNNGV. The CDR3 has 13 residues. Losses at the gene ends were 5 bases for V and 3 bases for J; bases not matched to a gene: 2. CDR3 sequence: CASSPGGYTEAFF. As DNA, the CDR3 is TGTGCCAGCAGCCCAGGGGGCTACACTGAAGCTTTCTTT.

This clonotype was detected many times. The rearrangement joins TRBV20-1 to TRBJ2-3; the D gene could be TRBD1 or TRBD2 (7 bases each). Germline V gives CDR1 DFQATT, CDR2 SNEGSKA (reference sequence). The V end lost 1 base, the J end lost 2 bases, and 22 bases lay between the germline ends. The CDR3 consists of 18 residues. DNA of the CDR3: TGCAGTGCTAGAGCCTGGGGAGGGGGCCGAGGGTACACAGATACGCAGTATTTT. Amino acids: CSARAWGGGRGYTDTQYF.

This CDR3 reads CASSLGGSSGNTIYF. The CDR3 DNA follows: TGTGCCAGCAGCCTAGGGGGGAGCTCTGGAAACACCATATATTTT. This chain joins TRBV3-1 and TRBJ1-3; possibly TRBD1 for D (6 bases). The V and J ends lost 4 bases and 0 bases respectively, with 10 bases between them. Germline V gene data show CDR1 as LGHDT and CDR2 as YNNKEL (reference sequence). The CDR3 covers 15 residues.

In its sample, this clonotype was seen many times. This chain joins TRBV28 and TRBJ1-1; TRBD1 is a possible D gene (5 bases). V lost 8 bases and J lost 4, with 11 bases in between. The CDR3 sequence is 12 residues long. Germline V CDR1 and CDR2: MDHEN, SYDVKM. The CDR3 loop is CASGQRGTEAFF. DNA of the CDR3: TGTGCCAGCGGTCAAAGGGGCACTGAAGCTTTCTTT. Based on the CDR3 plus reference TRBV28 and TRBJ1-1, the full variable domain is DVKVTQSSRYLVKRTGEKVFLECVQDMDHENMFWYRQDPGLGLRLIYFSYDVKMKEKGDIPEGYSVSREKKERFSLILESASTNQTSMYLCASGQRGTEAFFGQGTRLTVV.

This chain joins TRBV28 and TRBJ2-3; TRBD2 matches at 8 bases. The germline CDR1 and CDR2 sequences are MDHEN and SYDVKM. V was clipped by 4 bases and J by 5 bases; unmatched bases: 8. This CDR3 is built from 15 residues. CDR3 protein: CASSSAGGTGDTQYF. In DNA form, the CDR3 reads TGTGCCAGCAGTTCGGCGGGGGGTACCGGAGATACGCAGTATTTT.

The rearrangement joins TRBV2 to TRBJ2-2, with TRBD1 identical over 7 bases. With 6 bases clipped from V and 5 bases from J, the junction kept 15 bases outside the gene matches. Germline loops: CDR1 SNHLY, CDR2 FYNNEI. The CDR3 has 17 amino acids. The CDR3 sequence is CASSWDSGRLSTGELFF. Written as DNA, the CDR3 is TGTGCCAGCAGCTGGGACAGTGGGCGGCTGTCGACCGGGGAGCTGTTTTTT.

The table lists this clonotype with many counts. V usage is TRBV6-2 or TRBV6-3 and J usage is TRBJ1-1, with D tentatively TRBD1 (6 bases). Germline CDR1 MNHEY, CDR2 SVGEGT. The CDR3 extends over 14 amino acids. Trimming took 4 bases from V and 8 from J, leaving 17 bases between them. CDR3 sequence: CASSSTGYSPEAFF. CDR3 nucleotides: TGTGCCAGCAGTTCTACAGGGTATTCCCCCGAAGCTTTCTTT.

This clonotype was detected many times. The V call is TRBV7-9, the J call TRBJ2-2; 9 bases line up with TRBD1. The germline gives CDR1 SEHNR, CDR2 FQNEAQ (reference sequence). There are 15 residues in the CDR3. V shed 5 bases, J shed 6 bases, and the junction held 7 bases outside the gene matches. This chain's CDR3 is CASSLTGGASGELFF. The CDR3 nucleotides read TGTGCCAGCAGCCTTACAGGGGGCGCCTCCGGGGAGCTGTTTTTT. Full variable domain (missing parts from reference TRBV7-9 and TRBJ2-2): DTGVSQNPRHKITKRGQNVTFRCDPISEHNRLYWYRQTLGQGPEFLTYFQNEAQLEKSRLLSDRFSAERPKGSFSTLEIQRTEQGDSAMYLCASSLTGGASGELFFGEGSRLTVL.

Details on this clonotype: Just one base apart from a much larger clone, this may be a read error. J is TRBJ2-5 and V is TRBV30; D is undetermined. Germline V gene lookup returns CDR1 GTSNPN and CDR2 SVGIG (reference sequence). The CDR3 is 13 residues long. V was cut by 5 bases and J by 4 bases, with 14 bases left in between. CDR3 in amino acids: CAWGAPGIETQYF. The CDR3 nucleotides read TGTGCCTGGGGTGCCCCCGGTATAGAGACCCAGTACTTC.

This clonotype was counted at least ten times. The CDR3 reads CASSFQETQYF. The CDR3 region has the DNA TGTGCCAGCAGCTTCCAAGAGACCCAGTACTTC. The chain recombines TRBV5-5 with TRBJ2-5; no firm D call. Germline values: CDR1 SGHKS, CDR2 YYEKEE (reference sequence). Deletions cut 2 bases from V and 1 base from J, with 0 bases between. This CDR3 region has 11 residues.

In its sample, this clonotype was seen a few times. V gene TRBV7-9 combines with J gene TRBJ2-6, with 9 bases lining up with TRBD2. The V gene end was trimmed by 5 bases and the J gene end by 0 bases; junction bases not matched to a gene: 8. This CDR3 comprises 18 residues. CDR1 and CDR2 from the germline V gene are SEHNR and FQNEAQ (reference sequence). CDR3 coding DNA: TGTGCCAGCAGCCGCGGGAGGGCCTACTACTCTGGGGCCAACGTCCTGACTTTC. Its translation: CASSRGRAYYSGANVLTF.

This clonotype was found many times. This chain joins TRBV7-9 and TRBJ2-3; TRBD1 is a possible D gene (5 bases). This CDR3 has 14 amino acids. Germline V CDR1 and CDR2: SEHNR, FQNEAQ (reference sequence). Trimming took 0 bases from V and 1 from J, leaving 5 bases between them. The CDR3 loop reads CASSLAGRTDTQYF. The CDR3 DNA follows: TGTGCCAGCAGCTTAGCGGGGCGCACAGATACGCAGTATTTT.

Concerning this clonotype itself: A single base separates this from a much larger clone, so it may be a read error. V and J are TRBV11-3 and TRBJ2-2; TRBD2 aligns across 8 bases. The CDR3 is made up of 15 amino acids. Germline assignment: CDR1 SGHNT and CDR2 YENEEA. CDR3 DNA sequence: TGTGCCAACAGCCGGGGACTAGAGAACACCGGGGAGCTGTTTTTT. As protein: CANSRGLENTGELFF.

This clonotype occurred many times. The chain recombines TRBV7-9 with TRBJ2-5; either TRBD1 or TRBD2 may fit D (5 bases each). The CDR3 covers 14 residues. V lost 3 bases to trimming and J lost 2 bases, with 10 bases between them. Germline CDR1 SEHNR, CDR2 FQNEAQ (reference sequence). This CDR3 is CASSLSWGQETQYF. The CDR3 nucleotides read TGTGCCAGCAGCTTGTCGTGGGGGCAAGAGACCCAGTACTTC.

The sample holds many counts of this clonotype. The gene calls are TRBV19 and TRBJ2-1; D remains unclear. Germline V gene lookup returns CDR1 LNHDA and CDR2 SQIVND (reference sequence). Deletions cut 7 bases from V and 4 bases from J, with 5 bases between. The CDR3 covers 11 residues. CDR3 amino acids: CASNKYNEQFF. The CDR3 bases are TGTGCCAGTAATAAGTACAATGAGCAGTTCTTC.

As concerns this clonotype: A much larger clone lies a single base off, so this may be a read error. The chain joins TRBV5-4 to TRBJ2-3, with TRBD2 matching 10 bases. V lost 4 bases to trimming and J lost 1 base; unmatched junction nucleotides: 6. The germline V gene has CDR1 SGHNT and CDR2 YYREEE (reference sequence). CDR3 length equals 16 residues. In DNA, the CDR3 is TGTGCCAGCAGCCCAGCGGGGGGGGCCGGCACAGATACGCAGTATTTT. Its protein product is CASSPAGGAGTDTQYF.

This clonotype appeared a few times. A much larger clone is a single base away; this may be a read error. The chain joins TRBV28 to TRBJ1-5; perhaps TRBD1 as D (5 bases). In germline, CDR1 is MDHEN, CDR2 SYDVKM. Trimming took off 8 bases at V and 1 base at J, with 15 bases between the two ends. The CDR3 sequence is 15 residues long. CDR3 in amino acids: CASRRTKGSNQPQHF. CDR3 nucleotide sequence: TGTGCCAGCCGGCGGACAAAAGGCAGCAATCAGCCCCAGCATTTT. Drawing the rest from reference TRBV28 and TRBJ1-5, the complete variable domain is DVKVTQSSRYLVKRTGEKVFLECVQDMDHENMFWYRQDPGLGLRLIYFSYDVKMKEKGDIPEGYSVSREKKERFSLILESASTNQTSMYLCASRRTKGSNQPQHFGDGTRLSIL.

This clonotype was observed at least ten times. The genes are TRBV5-6 and TRBJ2-7; D not certain. This CDR3 spans 13 amino acids. Trimming took off 2 bases at V and 5 bases at J, with 11 bases between the two ends. CDR1 and CDR2 (germline): SGHDT, YYEEEE. CDR3 region: CASSFRVEDEQYF. CDR3 sequence (DNA): TGTGCCAGCAGCTTTCGGGTAGAGGACGAGCAGTACTTC.

This clonotype was counted at least ten times. V and J are TRBV9 and TRBJ2-2; a weak D match, TRBD1 (6 bases). This CDR3 comprises 16 residues. Per the germline V gene, CDR1 is SGDLS and CDR2 is YYNGEE. V gave up 0 bases and J gave up 6 bases, with 15 bases separating them. The CDR3, as DNA: TGTGCCAGCAGCGTAGGAGGCAGGGGCTTTCCCGGGGAGCTGTTTTTT. Protein sequence: CASSVGGRGFPGELFF. Full variable domain (remainder filled in from reference TRBV9 and TRBJ2-2): DSGVTQTPKHLITATGQRVTLRCSPRSGDLSVYWYQQSLDQGLQFLIQYYNGEERAKGNILERFSAQQFPDLHSELNLSSLELGDSALYFCASSVGGRGFPGELFFGEGSRLTVL.

This clonotype was counted a few times. The DNA of the CDR3 is TGTGCTAGTGGTTTGGGTGATACGCAGTATTTT. Amino acid sequence: CASGLGDTQYF. The rearrangement uses TRBV12-5 and TRBJ2-3; D gene unclear. The germline V gene encodes CDR1 LGHNT and CDR2 FRNRAP. The ends were cut back, 1 base at V and 6 bases at J, with 2 bases in the middle. The CDR3 is 11 residues long.

Details on this clonotype: A single base separates this from a much larger clone, so it may be a read error. The chain combines TRBV15 with TRBJ1-5, with a possible D match to TRBD1 (6 bases). The CDR3 consists of 15 residues. CDR1 and CDR2 (germline): LNHNV, YYDKDF (reference sequence). CDR3 sequence: CATGREGVGNQPQHF. CDR3 sequence (DNA): TGTGCCACCGGCAGAGAGGGGGTGGGAAATCAGCCCCAGCATTTT.

This clonotype was detected many times. The gene calls are TRBV29-1 and TRBJ2-7; tentatively, D is TRBD1 or TRBD2 (5 bases each). Trimming stripped 3 bases from V and 0 bases from J, with 9 bases between. Looked up from germline, CDR1 is SQVTM and CDR2 is ANQGSEA. The CDR3 loop spans 13 amino acids. The chain's CDR3 is CSVEGRRSYEQYF. The CDR3 nucleotides are TGCAGCGTTGAGGGACGTCGCTCCTACGAGCAGTACTTC.

With respect to this clonotype: This could be a read error, since a much larger clone is one nucleotide away. The rearrangement joins TRBV7-3 to TRBJ2-2, with D perhaps matching TRBD1 (6 bases). The germline V gene encodes CDR1 SGHTA and CDR2 FQGTGA. The length of the CDR3 is 14 residues. CDR3 amino acids: CASSPRSGAGELSF. CDR3 bases: TGTGCCAGCAGCCCGCGCTCAGGGGCCGGGGAGCTGTCTTTT.

This chain uses TRBV27 with TRBJ2-5; no clear D. The CDR3 has 11 residues. V lost 7 bases to trimming and J lost 4 bases, with 7 bases between them. Per the germline V gene, CDR1 is MNHEY and CDR2 is SMNVEV (reference sequence). This CDR3 reads CASKTVETQYF. For the CDR3, the DNA is TGTGCCAGCAAAACAGTAGAGACCCAGTACTTC.

This clonotype has ten or more counts. The V call is TRBV7-2, the J call TRBJ2-7, with 9 bases fitting TRBD2. The germline CDR1 and CDR2 sequences are SGHTA and FQGNSA. J gave up 4 bases and V 3 bases, and 7 bases lay outside the gene matches. This CDR3 comprises 15 residues. The CDR3 DNA follows: TGTGCCAGCAGCTTGCTAGCGGGGAATAGTTACGAGCAGTACTTC. Translating gives CASSLLAGNSYEQYF.